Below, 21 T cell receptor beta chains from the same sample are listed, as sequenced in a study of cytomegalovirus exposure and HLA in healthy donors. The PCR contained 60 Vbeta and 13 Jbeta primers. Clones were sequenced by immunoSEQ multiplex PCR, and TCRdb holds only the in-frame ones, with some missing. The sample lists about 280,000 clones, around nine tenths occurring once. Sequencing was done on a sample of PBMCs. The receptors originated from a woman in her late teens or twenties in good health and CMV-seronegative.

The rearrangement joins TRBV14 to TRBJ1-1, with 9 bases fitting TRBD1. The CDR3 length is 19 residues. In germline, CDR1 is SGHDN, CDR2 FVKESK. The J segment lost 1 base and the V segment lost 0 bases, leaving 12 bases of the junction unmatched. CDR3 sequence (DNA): TGTGCCAGCAGCCAAGAACTGGGGACAGGGTATAGAGGGAACACTGAAGCTTTCTTT. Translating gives CASSQELGTGYRGNTEAFF.

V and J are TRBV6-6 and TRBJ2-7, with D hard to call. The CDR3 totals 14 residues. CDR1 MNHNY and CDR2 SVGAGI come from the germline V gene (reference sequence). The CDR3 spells CAFFKQKAAYEQYF. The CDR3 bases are TGTGCTTTTTTCAAGCAGAAGGCGGCATACGAGCAGTACTTC.

The DNA for the CDR3 is TGTGCCAGCTCATCAAAAGACGGAGCCTACGAGCAGTACTTC. Residues: CASSSKDGAYEQYF. V usage is TRBV18 and J usage is TRBJ2-7; D not certain. Trimming left V 5 bases short and J 2 bases short, with 13 bases between. This CDR3 region has 14 residues. Germline CDR1 reads KGHSH; CDR2 reads LQKENI.

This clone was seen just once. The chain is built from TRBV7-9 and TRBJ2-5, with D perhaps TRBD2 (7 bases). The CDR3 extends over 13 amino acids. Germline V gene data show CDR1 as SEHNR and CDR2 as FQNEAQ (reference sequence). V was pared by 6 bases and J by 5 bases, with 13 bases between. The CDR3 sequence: CASSRGGLETQYF. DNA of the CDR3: TGTGCCAGCAGTAGGGGGGGCCTGGAGACCCAGTACTTC.

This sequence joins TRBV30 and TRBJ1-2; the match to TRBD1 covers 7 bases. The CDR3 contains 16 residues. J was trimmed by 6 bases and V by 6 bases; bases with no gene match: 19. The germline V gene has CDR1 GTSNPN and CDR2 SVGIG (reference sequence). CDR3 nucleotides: TGTGCCTGTAACCTACCGAAACAGGGGAGCAGTCATGGCTACACCTTC. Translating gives CACNLPKQGSSHGYTF.

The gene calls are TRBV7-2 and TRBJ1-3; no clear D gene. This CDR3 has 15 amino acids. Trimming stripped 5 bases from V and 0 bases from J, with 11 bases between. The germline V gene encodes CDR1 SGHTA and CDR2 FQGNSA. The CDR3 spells CASSHESGSGNTIYF. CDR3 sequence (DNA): TGTGCCAGCAGCCACGAGTCAGGCTCTGGAAACACCATATATTTT.

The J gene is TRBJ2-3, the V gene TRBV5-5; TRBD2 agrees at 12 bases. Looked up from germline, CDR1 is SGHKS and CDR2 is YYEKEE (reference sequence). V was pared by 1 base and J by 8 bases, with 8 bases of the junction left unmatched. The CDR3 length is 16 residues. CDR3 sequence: CASSLLAGGALTTQYF. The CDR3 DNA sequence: TGTGCCAGCAGCTTGCTAGCGGGGGGGGCACTTACTACGCAGTATTTT. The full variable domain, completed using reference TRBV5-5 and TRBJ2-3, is DAGVTQSPTHLIKTRGQQVTLRCSPISGHKSVSWYQQVLGQGPQFIFQYYEKEERGRGNFPDRFSARQFPNYSSELNVNALLLGDSALYLCASSLLAGGALTTQYFGPGTRLTVL.

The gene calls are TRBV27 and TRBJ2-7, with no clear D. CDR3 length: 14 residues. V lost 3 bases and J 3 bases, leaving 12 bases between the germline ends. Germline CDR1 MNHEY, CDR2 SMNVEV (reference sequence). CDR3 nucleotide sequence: TGTGCCAGCAGTTTGACAACTGCTCACTACGAGCAGTACTTC. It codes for CASSLTTAHYEQYF.

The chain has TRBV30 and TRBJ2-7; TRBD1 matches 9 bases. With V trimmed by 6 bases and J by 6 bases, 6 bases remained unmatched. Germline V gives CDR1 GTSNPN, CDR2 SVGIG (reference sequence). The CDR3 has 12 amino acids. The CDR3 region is CACRDRVSEQYF. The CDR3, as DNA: TGTGCCTGCCGGGACAGGGTAAGCGAGCAGTACTTC.

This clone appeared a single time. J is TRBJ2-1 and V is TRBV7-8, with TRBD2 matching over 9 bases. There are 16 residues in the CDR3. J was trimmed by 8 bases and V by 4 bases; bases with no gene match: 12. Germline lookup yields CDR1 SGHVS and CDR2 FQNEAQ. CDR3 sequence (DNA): TGTGCCAGCAGCTCTCCTTCTAGCGGGGAGTTGTATGAGCAGTTCTTC. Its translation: CASSSPSSGELYEQFF.

This chain's CDR3 is CASSAGQGGTTEAFF. The CDR3 DNA sequence: TGTGCCAGCAGCGCCGGACAGGGAGGGACCACTGAAGCTTTCTTT. The V call is TRBV9, the J call TRBJ1-1, with 8 bases lining up with TRBD1. This CDR3 has 15 residues. V gave up 3 bases and J gave up 4 bases; unmatched junction bases: 8. Looked up from germline, CDR1 is SGDLS and CDR2 is YYNGEE.

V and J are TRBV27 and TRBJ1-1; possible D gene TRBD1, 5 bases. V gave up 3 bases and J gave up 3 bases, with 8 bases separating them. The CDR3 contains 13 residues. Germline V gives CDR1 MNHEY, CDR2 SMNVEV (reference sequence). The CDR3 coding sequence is TGTGCCAGCAGTTTCGGGGGGGACACTGAAGCTTTCTTT. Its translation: CASSFGGDTEAFF.

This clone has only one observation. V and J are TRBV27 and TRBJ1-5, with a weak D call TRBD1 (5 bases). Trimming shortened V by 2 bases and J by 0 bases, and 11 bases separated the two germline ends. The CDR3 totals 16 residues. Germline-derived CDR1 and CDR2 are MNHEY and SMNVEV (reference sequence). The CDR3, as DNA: TGTGCCAGCAGTTTAGTTGGGGGGGTTAGCAATCAGCCCCAGCATTTT. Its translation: CASSLVGGVSNQPQHF.

CDR3 in DNA: TGTGCCAGCAGCTCCCGGGGGGGCGGAGAGACCCAGTACTTC. Residues: CASSSRGGGETQYF. V usage is TRBV7-2 and J usage is TRBJ2-5, with 8 nucleotides matching TRBD2. This CDR3 region has 14 residues. V dropped 4 bases and J dropped 4; count of bases not matched to a gene: 5. Germline values: CDR1 SGHTA, CDR2 FQGNSA. Supplemented by reference TRBV7-2 and TRBJ2-5, the full variable domain reads GAGVSQSPSNKVTEKGKDVELRCDPISGHTALYWYRQSLGQGLEFLIYFQGNSAPDKSGLPSDRFSAERTGGSVSTLTIQRTQQEDSAVYLCASSSRGGGETQYFGPGTRLLVL.

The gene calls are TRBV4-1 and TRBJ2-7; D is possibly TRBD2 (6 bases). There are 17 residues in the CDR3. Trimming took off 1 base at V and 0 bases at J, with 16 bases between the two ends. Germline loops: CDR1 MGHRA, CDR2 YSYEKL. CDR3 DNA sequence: TGCGCCAGCAGCCAAGGACCCTATACGGGACTCTCCTACGAGCAGTACTTC. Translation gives CASSQGPYTGLSYEQYF.

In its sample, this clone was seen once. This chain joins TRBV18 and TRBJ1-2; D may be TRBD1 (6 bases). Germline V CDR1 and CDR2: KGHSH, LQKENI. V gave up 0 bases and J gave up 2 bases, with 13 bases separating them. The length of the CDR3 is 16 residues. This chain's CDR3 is CASSPPGQGKNYGYTF. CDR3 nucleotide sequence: TGTGCCAGCTCACCACCTGGGCAGGGGAAGAACTATGGCTACACCTTC.

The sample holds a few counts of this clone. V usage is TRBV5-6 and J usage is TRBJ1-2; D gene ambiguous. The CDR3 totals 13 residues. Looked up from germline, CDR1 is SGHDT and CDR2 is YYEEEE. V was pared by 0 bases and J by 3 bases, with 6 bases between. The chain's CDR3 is CASSLGRDYGYTF. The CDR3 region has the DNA TGTGCCAGCAGCTTGGGACGGGACTATGGCTACACCTTC.

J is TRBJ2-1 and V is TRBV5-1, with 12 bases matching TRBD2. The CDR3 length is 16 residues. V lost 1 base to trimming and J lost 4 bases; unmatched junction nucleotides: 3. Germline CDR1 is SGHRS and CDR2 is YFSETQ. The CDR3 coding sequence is TGCGCCAGCAGCTTGCCTAGCGGGGGGGCGTACAATGAGCAGTTCTTC. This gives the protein CASSLPSGGAYNEQFF.

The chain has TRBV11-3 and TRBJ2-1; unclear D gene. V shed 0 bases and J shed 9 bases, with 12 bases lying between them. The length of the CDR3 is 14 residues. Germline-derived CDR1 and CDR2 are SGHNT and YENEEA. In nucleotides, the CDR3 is TGTGCCAGCAGCTTAGATCACGGTCTCGGTGAGCAGTTCTTC. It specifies CASSLDHGLGEQFF.

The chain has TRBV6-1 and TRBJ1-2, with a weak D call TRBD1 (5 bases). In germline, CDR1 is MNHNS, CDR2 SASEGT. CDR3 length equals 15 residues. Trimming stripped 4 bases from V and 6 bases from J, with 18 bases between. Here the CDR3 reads CASSGDRGPTHGYTF. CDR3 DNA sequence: TGTGCCAGCAGTGGCGACAGAGGCCCAACTCATGGCTACACCTTC.

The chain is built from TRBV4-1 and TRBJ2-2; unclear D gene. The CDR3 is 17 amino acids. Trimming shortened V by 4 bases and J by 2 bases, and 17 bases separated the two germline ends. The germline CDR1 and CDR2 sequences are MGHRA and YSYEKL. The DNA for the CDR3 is TGCGCCAGCAGCCCGGTCAAACTACGTTTTAACACCGGGGAGCTGTTTTTT. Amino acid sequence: CASSPVKLRFNTGELFF.